This T cell receptor (beta chain) was observed in a study of T cell clonotyping in hematopoietic cell transplantation. Repertoires were generated with immunoSEQ multiplex PCR, while TCRdb's copy carries only in-frame clones and drops some. The table has approximately 10,000 clones, about half seen once; the top ten hold around 13%. Trimming left V 3 bases short and J 0 bases short, with 5 bases between. CDR1 is MGHRA, CDR2 YSYEKL, per germline. The CDR3 has 13 amino acids. The sequence was obtained from a female patient aged 50 to 65 who had an allogeneic stem cell transplant from an unrelated donor, so the T cells may come from the graft donor. Some clones in this sample may be carry-over from other donors' samples. The chain couples TRBV4-1 to TRBJ1-1; D gene ambiguous. Sequenced here: peripheral blood mononuclear cells, sampled 100 days after allogeneic stem cell transplant. The chain's CDR3 is CASSHPMNTEAFF. The CDR3, as DNA: TGCGCCAGCAGCCACCCTATGAACACTGAAGCTTTCTTT.